The entry below gives a single TCR beta chain sequence along with its context. The antigen remains unidentified. This specimen belongs to a study of vaccination effects on CD4 cells after COVID-19. About the study: Samples came 142 and 148 days after COVID-19 diagnosis, before vaccination. General study findings and limits: Late after vaccination, infection- and vaccine-induced clones showed marked clonal contraction.

Sequencing used immunoSEQ multiplex PCR; TCRdb keeps in-frame clones, though not all of them. The data hold approximately 47,000 clones, with about 75% observed a single time. The culture ran for approximately 9 days before CD4+ T cells were isolated. Infection dated between March and December 2020, before the Alpha, Beta and Delta variants reached the United States. V was pared by 4 bases and J by 4 bases, with 10 bases between. Germline V gene data show CDR1 as SGHNT and CDR2 as YENEEA. The CDR3 spans 13 residues. The rearrangement links TRBV11-3 to TRBJ1-1; D is undetermined. This specimen consisted of CD4+ T cells from PBMCs cultured without peptide, obtained before COVID-19 vaccination. This TCR was sampled from a human donor who had a prior SARS-CoV-2 infection. The DNA of the CDR3 is TGTGCCAGCAGCTCCGGACGGTTCACTGAAGCTTTCTTT. Its protein is CASSSGRFTEAFF.